This T cell receptor beta chain was sequenced in a study of regulatory T cells in long-lasting Graves disease. Findings and limits, study-wide: Those with persistent disease had in common more public clonotypes (around 2,500) than new patients (about 970). The analysis examined peripheral blood only and excluded thyroid tissue. TCR diversity was lower in persistent Graves' patients than in newly diagnosed ones.

The authors built TCR beta libraries using iRepertoire HTBI primers and Arm-PCR of CDR3 regions. Each CDR3 protein is one row after TCRdb ran MiXCR on the multiplex PCR reads. Of a few hundred thousand distinct CDR3 sequences in the sample, 23% were seen once. At least ten counts were recorded for this clonotype. Its cognate antigen is unknown. Regarding time point: persistent/refractory GD, antithyroid drugs over 5 years with positive TRAb. PBMCs were the source of the RNA used for TCR sequencing. Material: peripheral blood mononuclear cells (PBMCs), obtained when the disease was refractory, from a patient treated with antithyroid drugs. The receptor was derived from a woman aged 40 to 49 with Graves disease.

CDR3 sequence: CASSLAGRGQETQYF. The CDR3 region has the DNA TGTGCCAGCAGCTTAGCGGGCAGGGGGCAAGAGACCCAGTACTTC. The chain has TRBV11-2 and TRBJ2-5; 7 positions match TRBD1. V trimming: 1 base; J trimming: 2 bases; junction bases outside the gene matches: 4. This CDR3 is 15 amino acids long. Germline assignment: CDR1 SGHAT and CDR2 FQNNGV.